A selection of T cell receptor beta chains follows, all from one sample in a study of cytomegalovirus exposure and HLA in healthy donors. This table comes from immunoSEQ multiplex PCR, and its TCRdb copy is limited to in-frame clones, with some not included. The repertoire holds some 160,000 clones, around 75% seen once, with roughly 1.8% in the top ten. The sample taken for sequencing was PBMCs. These receptors all come from a woman between 40 and 55 years old in good health and CMV-seronegative. The CDR3 runs from the conserved cysteine through the conserved F or W. Not all rows give a size; the values are once, few, many and, for expanded clones, a class.

v_call: TRBV4-1; j_call: TRBJ1-1; clone_size: NA; cdr3_aa: CASSHEGADEAFF
v_call: TRBV9; j_call: TRBJ1-3; clone_size: NA; cdr3_aa: CASSARTGESSGNTIYF
v_call: TRBV19; j_call: TRBJ1-1; clone_size: once; cdr3_aa: CASSPGDRVFTEAFF
v_call: TRBV6-1; j_call: TRBJ1-1; clone_size: NA; cdr3_aa: CASNALQGSTEAFF
v_call: TRBV30; j_call: TRBJ1-6; clone_size: NA; cdr3_aa: CASNTGFSPLHF
v_call: TRBV4-1; j_call: TRBJ2-7; clone_size: few; cdr3_aa: CASSLGQGLYEQYF
v_call: TRBV19; j_call: TRBJ1-5; clone_size: NA; cdr3_aa: CASSAWDSDQPQHF
v_call: TRBV5-8; j_call: TRBJ1-5; clone_size: few; cdr3_aa: CASSRIYRGKGSNQPQHF
v_call: TRBV30; j_call: TRBJ2-7; clone_size: NA; cdr3_aa: CAWSVRGATIPRGSYEQYF
v_call: TRBV4-1; j_call: TRBJ2-2; clone_size: NA; cdr3_aa: CASSRSGTLMTGELFF
v_call: TRBV5-4; j_call: TRBJ2-1; clone_size: NA; cdr3_aa: CASSSTRLAGGPSSYNEQFF
v_call: TRBV6-5; j_call: TRBJ2-3; clone_size: NA; cdr3_aa: CASSRSGGGTDTQYF
v_call: TRBV5-4; j_call: TRBJ2-5; clone_size: NA; cdr3_aa: CASSGGTLGVQETQYF
v_call: TRBV2; j_call: TRBJ2-5; clone_size: once; cdr3_aa: CASSAGLAGQETQYF
v_call: TRBV11-2; j_call: TRBJ1-5; clone_size: NA; cdr3_aa: CASSFTGSNQPQHF
v_call: TRBV5-1; j_call: TRBJ1-2; clone_size: few; cdr3_aa: CASSLVTGNNYGYTF
v_call: TRBV29-1; j_call: TRBJ2-1; clone_size: NA; cdr3_aa: CSVPDRAYNEQFF
v_call: TRBV4-2; j_call: TRBJ1-4; clone_size: few; cdr3_aa: CASSQGQGGEKLFF
v_call: TRBV2; j_call: TRBJ2-1; clone_size: NA; cdr3_aa: CATQLSRGNEQFF
v_call: TRBV5-8; j_call: TRBJ2-5; clone_size: NA; cdr3_aa: CASSFGIAGVQETQYF
v_call: TRBV6-6; j_call: TRBJ1-6; clone_size: NA; cdr3_aa: CASSYERRGGDSPLHF
v_call: TRBV29-1; j_call: TRBJ1-1; clone_size: once; cdr3_aa: CSASSLWTEAFF
v_call: TRBV27; j_call: TRBJ1-2; clone_size: NA; cdr3_aa: CASSLGGGSYGYTF
v_call: TRBV9; j_call: TRBJ1-2; clone_size: NA; cdr3_aa: CASNNNYGYTF
v_call: TRBV2; j_call: TRBJ2-3; clone_size: NA; cdr3_aa: CASRGTSGLESTDTQYF
v_call: TRBV19; j_call: TRBJ1-5; clone_size: NA; cdr3_aa: CASSSPFQRYQPQHF
v_call: TRBV28; j_call: TRBJ1-2; clone_size: few; cdr3_aa: CASSPLLTVSNYGYTF
v_call: TRBV10-3; j_call: TRBJ2-3; clone_size: NA; cdr3_aa: CAIRLPGSTDTQYF
v_call: TRBV6-1; j_call: TRBJ1-4; clone_size: NA; cdr3_aa: CASRRATNEKLFF
v_call: TRBV29-1; j_call: TRBJ1-1; clone_size: NA; cdr3_aa: CSVTKSDRVSEAFF
v_call: TRBV18; j_call: TRBJ1-6; clone_size: NA; cdr3_aa: CASSPIMTGKESPLHF
v_call: TRBV28; j_call: TRBJ1-2; clone_size: NA; cdr3_aa: CASSLTGSYGYTF
v_call: TRBV5-1; j_call: TRBJ2-1; clone_size: once; cdr3_aa: CASSFTSGTYNEQFF
v_call: TRBV28; j_call: TRBJ1-5; clone_size: NA; cdr3_aa: CASSPTWAENQPQHF
v_call: TRBV19; j_call: TRBJ1-3; clone_size: NA; cdr3_aa: CASSPRTGSGNTIYF
v_call: TRBV5-1; j_call: TRBJ2-7; clone_size: once; cdr3_aa: CASSLEYGAYEQYF
v_call: TRBV7-2; j_call: TRBJ2-3; clone_size: NA; cdr3_aa: CASSRGGADTQYF
v_call: TRBV7-9; j_call: TRBJ1-6; clone_size: NA; cdr3_aa: CASSYRQGSSPLHF
v_call: TRBV6-1; j_call: TRBJ2-7; clone_size: NA; cdr3_aa: CASNRDLVGEQYF
v_call: TRBV7-6; j_call: TRBJ1-4; clone_size: few; cdr3_aa: CASSLGWGANEKLFF
v_call: TRBV28; j_call: TRBJ1-1; clone_size: NA; cdr3_aa: CASSLSQQFTEAFF
v_call: TRBV10-3; j_call: TRBJ2-2; clone_size: NA; cdr3_aa: CAISESAGRGTRELFF
v_call: TRBV5-8; j_call: TRBJ1-4; clone_size: NA; cdr3_aa: CASSAGQPTTNEKLFF
v_call: TRBV4-1; j_call: TRBJ2-5; clone_size: NA; cdr3_aa: CASSQDERGIQETQYF
v_call: TRBV28; j_call: TRBJ1-5; clone_size: NA; cdr3_aa: CASSLDRDRPQHF
v_call: TRBV7-2; j_call: TRBJ1-2; clone_size: once; cdr3_aa: CASSLSGIYGYTF
v_call: TRBV4-1; j_call: TRBJ2-7; clone_size: NA; cdr3_aa: CASSHRDRVREQYF
v_call: TRBV28; j_call: TRBJ1-4; clone_size: NA; cdr3_aa: CASSSLRELIGEKLFF
v_call: TRBV29-1; j_call: TRBJ1-5; clone_size: NA; cdr3_aa: CSVVTGFNQPQHF
v_call: TRBV10-1; j_call: TRBJ2-7; clone_size: few; cdr3_aa: CASSSGISYEQYF
v_call: TRBV19; j_call: TRBJ1-1; clone_size: NA; cdr3_aa: CASSIRQGTTNTEAFF
v_call: TRBV6-1; j_call: TRBJ1-2; clone_size: NA; cdr3_aa: CASSVRVAYGYTF
v_call: TRBV5-4; j_call: TRBJ2-7; clone_size: few; cdr3_aa: CASSLDGSVSTYEQYF
v_call: TRBV5-1; j_call: TRBJ1-2; clone_size: NA; cdr3_aa: CASSLLGVGGYTF
v_call: TRBV6-1; j_call: TRBJ2-3; clone_size: NA; cdr3_aa: CASSEPGTGADTQYF
v_call: TRBV18; j_call: TRBJ2-1; clone_size: NA; cdr3_aa: CASSPRREEQFF
v_call: TRBV5-6; j_call: TRBJ1-3; clone_size: NA; cdr3_aa: CASSFQGGGNTIYF
v_call: TRBV4-1; j_call: TRBJ2-7; clone_size: NA; cdr3_aa: CASSQESGAIAYEQYF
v_call: TRBV2; j_call: TRBJ2-7; clone_size: once; cdr3_aa: CASIFGTGGYEQYF
v_call: TRBV2; j_call: TRBJ1-1; clone_size: NA; cdr3_aa: CASWLGQAEAFF